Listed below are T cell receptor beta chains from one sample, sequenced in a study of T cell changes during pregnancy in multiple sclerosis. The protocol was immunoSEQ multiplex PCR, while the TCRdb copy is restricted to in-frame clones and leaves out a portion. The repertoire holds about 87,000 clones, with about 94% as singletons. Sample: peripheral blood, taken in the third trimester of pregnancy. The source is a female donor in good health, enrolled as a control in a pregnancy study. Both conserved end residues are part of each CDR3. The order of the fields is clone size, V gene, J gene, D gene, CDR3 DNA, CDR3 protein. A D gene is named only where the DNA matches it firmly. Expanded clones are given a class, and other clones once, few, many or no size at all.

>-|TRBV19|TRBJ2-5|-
TGTGCCAGTTCTCCGGGAGATTATCAAGAGACCCAGTACTTC
CASSPGDYQETQYF
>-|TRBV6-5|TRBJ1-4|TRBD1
TGTGCCAGCAGTGCCCGACAGGGTTTAGGCGAAAAACTGTTTTTT
CASSARQGLGEKLFF
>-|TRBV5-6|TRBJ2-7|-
TGTGCCAGCAGCTTCGGAGGGGGCGGTGAGCAGTACTTC
CASSFGGGGEQYF
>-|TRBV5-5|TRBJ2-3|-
TGTGCCAGCAGCTCCCCGGGAGTACGAGATACGCAGTATTTT
CASSSPGVRDTQYF
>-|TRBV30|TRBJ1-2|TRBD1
TGTGCCTGGAGTGTAAGCTCAGGGGGCAGGAGCTATGGCTACACCTTC
CAWSVSSGGRSYGYTF
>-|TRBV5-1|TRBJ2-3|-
TGCGCCAGCAGCTCGCTAACAGGGTCAGATACGCAGTATTTT
CASSSLTGSDTQYF
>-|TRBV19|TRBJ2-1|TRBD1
TGTGCCAGTAGTATAGATCGGACAGGCCTATACAATGAGCAGTTCTTC
CASSIDRTGLYNEQFF
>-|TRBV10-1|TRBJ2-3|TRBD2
TGCGCCAGCACCCAAGCGGGAGGGGGTGGGGATACGCAGTATTTT
CASTQAGGGGDTQYF
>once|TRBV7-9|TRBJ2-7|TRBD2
TGTGCCAGCAGCTTAGGCGGGGGGACGGGAGAGCAGTACTTC
CASSLGGGTGEQYF
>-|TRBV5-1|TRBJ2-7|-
TGCGCCAGCAGCTACCACCGGGACACCACCTACGAGCAGTACTTC
CASSYHRDTTYEQYF
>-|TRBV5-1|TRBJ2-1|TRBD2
TGCGCCAGCAGCTTTACGGGGGGGGTCAATGAGCAGTTCTTC
CASSFTGGVNEQFF
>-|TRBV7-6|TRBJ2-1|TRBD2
TGTGCCAGCAGCCCCGGGAGCGGGAGCGGTAAAGGCTCCTACAATGAGCAGTTCTTC
CASSPGSGSGKGSYNEQFF
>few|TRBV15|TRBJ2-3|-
TGTGCCACCAGCAGAGAAGGAGTGGCCGTTGGCACAGATACGCAGTATTTT
CATSREGVAVGTDTQYF
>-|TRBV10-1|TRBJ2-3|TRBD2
TGCGCCAGCACAGGACTAGCACAACCCGATACGCAGTATTTT
CASTGLAQPDTQYF
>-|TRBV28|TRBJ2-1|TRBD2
TGTGCCAGCCTCCTGGCGGGAGGGATCGGTGAGCAGTTCTTC
CASLLAGGIGEQFF
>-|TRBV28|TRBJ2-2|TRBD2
TGTGCCAGCAGTTTAACCTGGGGGGAGGGCCGGAGTTGGGGCACCGGGGAGCTGTTTTTT
CASSLTWGEGRSWGTGELFF
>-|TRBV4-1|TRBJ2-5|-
TGCGCCAGCAGTCTAGGCGAGACCCAGTACTTC
CASSLGETQYF
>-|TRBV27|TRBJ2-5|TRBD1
TGTGCCAGCAGTTTTGGACCACAGGGGGGTCAGGACTTC
CASSFGPQGGQDF
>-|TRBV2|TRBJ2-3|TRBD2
TGTGCCAGCAGTCCCTCTAGCGGTCTATCAGATACGCAGTATTTT
CASSPSSGLSDTQYF
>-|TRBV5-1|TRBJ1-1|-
TGCGCCAGCAGCTTGGAACAGAACACTGAAGCTTTCTTT
CASSLEQNTEAFF
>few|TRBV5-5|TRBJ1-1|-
TGTGCCAGCAGCCCCTTGACAGAAAACACTGAAGCTTTCTTT
CASSPLTENTEAFF
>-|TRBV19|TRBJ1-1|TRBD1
TGTGCCAGTACGCTACGGGACAGGGGGGTAAACACTGAAGCTTTCTTT
CASTLRDRGVNTEAFF
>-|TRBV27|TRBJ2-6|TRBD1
TGTGCCAGCAGTTTATACAGGGGGCCGCACTCTGGGGCCAACGTCCTGACTTTC
CASSLYRGPHSGANVLTF
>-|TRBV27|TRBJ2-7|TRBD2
TGTGCCAGCAGTTTATCGCCCCCACTAGCGGAAGCCTCCTACGAGCAGTACTTC
CASSLSPPLAEASYEQYF
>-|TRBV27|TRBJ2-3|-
TGTGCCAGCAGGGCCGCACCACAAGTCACAGATACGCAGTATTTT
CASRAAPQVTDTQYF
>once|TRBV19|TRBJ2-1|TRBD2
TGTGCCAGTAGCCGACTAGCGGGAGGGCCGGGTGTTGAGCAGTTCTTC
CASSRLAGGPGVEQFF
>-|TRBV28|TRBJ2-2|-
TGTGCCAGCAGTTTGTTGGGGCAGGGGCAGGCCGGGGAGCTGTTTTTT
CASSLLGQGQAGELFF
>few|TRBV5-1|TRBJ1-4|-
TGCGCCAGCAGCCGAGTGACCGGGGAAAAACTGTTTTTT
CASSRVTGEKLFF
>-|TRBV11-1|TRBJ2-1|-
TGTGCCAGCAGCATGGGCCCCTGGGATGAGCAGTTCTTC
CASSMGPWDEQFF
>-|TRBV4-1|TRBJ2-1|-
TGCGCCAGCAGCCAAGTTTCCCCTCACAATGAGCAGTTCTTC
CASSQVSPHNEQFF
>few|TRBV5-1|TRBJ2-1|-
TGCGCCAGCAGCTTGGGGCCACAGGGTTCCTACAATGAGCAGTTCTTC
CASSLGPQGSYNEQFF
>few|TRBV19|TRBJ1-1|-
TGTGCCAGTAGTACCAGAAGTGGGAACACTGAAGCTTTCTTT
CASSTRSGNTEAFF
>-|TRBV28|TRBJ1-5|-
TGTGCCAGCAGTCCCCCAGCCGAGGTCCGGCCCCAGCATTTT
CASSPPAEVRPQHF
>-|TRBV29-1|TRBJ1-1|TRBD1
TGCAGCGTCCCCACAGGGGGCACTGAAGCTTTCTTT
CSVPTGGTEAFF
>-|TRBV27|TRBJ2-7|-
TGTGCCAGCAGTTTATCGGCACAGCCCTACGAGCAGTACTTC
CASSLSAQPYEQYF
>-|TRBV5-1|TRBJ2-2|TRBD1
TGCGCCAGCAGCTTTGCGGGACAGGGGGCCGGGGAGCTGTTTTTT
CASSFAGQGAGELFF
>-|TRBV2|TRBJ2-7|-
TGTGCCAGCAGCGACACGGAGGCCGCATACGAGCAGTACTTC
CASSDTEAAYEQYF
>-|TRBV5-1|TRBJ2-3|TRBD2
TGCGCCAGCAGCGTGGGACTAGCGGGAAGGGCAGATACGCAGTATTTT
CASSVGLAGRADTQYF
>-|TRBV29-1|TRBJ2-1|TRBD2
TGCAGCGTTGACGAGCGGGAGGAAACCAATGAGCAGTTCTTC
CSVDEREETNEQFF
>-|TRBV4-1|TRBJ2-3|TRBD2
TGCGCCAGCAGGTCCGGGACTAGCGATTCCACAGATACGCAGTATTTT
CASRSGTSDSTDTQYF
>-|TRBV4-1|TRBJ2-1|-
TGCGCCAGCAGCCAAGATCAGGGTTCCTACAATGAGCAGTTCTTC
CASSQDQGSYNEQFF